This T cell receptor beta chain originates from a study of blood T cell repertoires in COVID-19. For the study at large: Donors in the United States, Italy and Spain gave samples during acute or convalescent COVID-19. The analysed material was cDNA or gDNA that came from T cells, B-cell-depleted T cells, or PBMCs.

The V end lost 7 bases, the J end lost 2 bases, and 15 bases lay between the germline ends. Germline V gene lookup returns CDR1 MNHEY and CDR2 SMNVEV (reference sequence). CDR3 length: 14 amino acids. In the source study's methods: Amplified reference gene primers provided the basis for estimating nucleated cell counts. Libraries were prepared by immunoSEQ multiplex PCR; TCRdb keeps only in-frame clonotypes and omits some of them. V, J and clone size were drawn from that table, and D and trimming were deduced from the DNA. Seen here are 120,000 to 150,000 clones, around 87% observed once, and the top ten hold approximately 40%.

The chain combines TRBV27 with TRBJ2-7; D possibly corresponds to TRBD2 (5 bases). The sample taken for sequencing was peripheral blood. The receptor was isolated from a man over 45 who had recovered from COVID-19. The CDR3 loop is CASNDAGAPYEQYF. In nucleotides, the CDR3 is TGTGCCAGCAACGATGCGGGTGCCCCCTACGAGCAGTACTTC.